What follows is one TCR beta chain and its context. Produced via immunoSEQ multiplex PCR; TCRdb's table is partial and in-frame only. The sample consists of about 76,000 clones, around 85% of them appearing once. This record comes from a study of blood T cell repertoires in COVID-19. Study background: The United States, Italy and Spain provided the acute and convalescent COVID-19 samples.

Sequences were obtained from peripheral blood. This TCR came from a man younger than 45 with acute or convalescent COVID-19.

CDR3 sequence: CASSLGNGYYEQYF. CDR3 DNA sequence: TGTGCCAGCAGCTTGGGCAACGGCTACTACGAGCAGTACTTC. This chain connects TRBV7-2 to TRBJ2-7; D is unclear. Trimming pared 3 bases from V and 3 bases from J, leaving 12 bases between. Germline loops: CDR1 SGHTA, CDR2 FQGNSA. This CDR3 region has 14 residues.